The 6 T cell receptor beta chains given below trace back to one sample, sequenced in a study of T cell repertoires in cytomegalovirus infection. Antigens of these TCRs are unknown. Via MiXCR, TCRdb re-called the reads, giving one row per CDR3 protein. The table lists about 51,000 distinct CDR3 sequences, roughly 20% of them singletons. This sample comprised CD8+ T cells from cultured PBMCs, obtained from culture after CMV antigen stimulation. All receptors derive from a human donor in good health (CMV status not recorded). Some clones in this sample may be carry-over from other donors' samples.

This chain uses TRBV7-9 with TRBJ1-5; D uncertain. Germline CDR1 is SEHNR and CDR2 is FQNEAQ (reference sequence). Trimming stripped 4 bases from V and 0 bases from J, with 7 bases between. This CDR3 is 14 amino acids long. In nucleotides, the CDR3 is TGTGCCAGCAGCTCGGAGTATAGCAATCAGCCCCAGCATTTT. Translated, it gives CASSSEYSNQPQHF.

The CDR3 DNA reads as TGTGCCAGCAGATTCGGAGGACTAGCGGGAGTGGGGCCCTACAATGAGCAGTTCTTC. It is translated as CASRFGGLAGVGPYNEQFF. The rearrangement links TRBV6-1 to TRBJ2-1, with 13 bases aligning to TRBD2. The CDR3 consists of 19 residues. Trimming took 6 bases from V and 2 from J; bases not matched to a gene: 13. Germline values: CDR1 MNHNS, CDR2 SASEGT.

The gene calls are TRBV3-1 and TRBJ2-2, with 10 bases that match TRBD2. CDR1 is LGHDT and CDR2 is YNNKEL in the germline V gene (reference sequence). The CDR3 is 16 amino acids. The V gene end was trimmed by 4 bases and the J gene end by 1 base; junction bases not matched to a gene: 3. The CDR3 sequence: CASSPVAGGNTGELFF. In DNA, the CDR3 is TGTGCCAGCAGCCCGGTAGCGGGAGGGAACACCGGGGAGCTGTTTTTT. Filled out from reference TRBV3-1 and TRBJ2-2, the complete variable domain reads DTAVSQTPKYLVTQMGNDKSIKCEQNLGHDTMYWYKQDSKKFLKIMFSYNNKELIINETVPNRFSPKSPDKAHLNLHINSLELGDSAVYFCASSPVAGGNTGELFFGEGSRLTVL.

The V call is TRBV6-2 or TRBV6-3, the J call TRBJ2-5; 8 bases match TRBD2. The V segment lost 0 bases and the J segment 5 bases; nucleotides outside the gene matches: 5. Germline-derived CDR1 and CDR2 are MNHEY and SVGEGT. The length of the CDR3 is 15 residues. The DNA for the CDR3 is TGTGCCAGCAGTTACTCAGCGGGAGTTTTGGAGACCCAGTACTTC. This translates into CASSYSAGVLETQYF.

This clonotype was seen a few times. The J gene is TRBJ2-1, the V gene TRBV7-2; 10 positions match TRBD2. The CDR3 spans 17 residues. The V gene end was trimmed by 1 base and the J gene end by 8 bases; junction bases not matched to a gene: 11. The germline V gene has CDR1 SGHTA and CDR2 FQGNSA. The CDR3 is CASSLELLAGAGDEQFF. The CDR3 DNA is TGTGCCAGCAGCTTAGAATTGCTAGCGGGAGCGGGCGATGAGCAGTTCTTC.

This sequence joins TRBV12-3 or TRBV12-4 and TRBJ1-5; D uncertain. The CDR3 runs to 14 residues. V lost 3 bases to trimming and J lost 0 bases, with 6 bases between them. CDR3 residues: CASSFGYSNQPQHF. CDR3 coding DNA: TGTGCCAGCAGTTTCGGCTATAGCAATCAGCCCCAGCATTTT.